This T cell receptor beta chain emerged from a study of blood T cell repertoires in COVID-19. Study details: Samples of COVID-19 (acute and convalescent) were obtained from the United States, Italy and Spain. In each case, the material was cDNA or gDNA derived from T cells, B-cell-depleted T cells, or PBMCs.

Per the authors' pipeline: Amplification of reference gene primers was used by the study to estimate nucleated cell counts. Produced via immunoSEQ multiplex PCR; TCRdb's table is partial and in-frame only. The DNA was the basis for D and trimming; V, J and clone size are from that table. Found here are 300,000 to 400,000 clones, roughly 86% of them singletons; the top ten hold more than 5.5%. During active infection, Seattle patients enrolled and were then monitored through disease. The length of the CDR3 is 14 residues. Germline CDR1 reads MNHEY; CDR2 reads SVGAGI. V shed 2 bases and J shed 0 bases, with 5 bases lying between them.

The receptor's source is a woman between 70 and 85 years old with COVID-19, enrolled during active disease. The sequenced sample consisted of peripheral blood. The J gene is TRBJ1-3, the V gene TRBV6-5; D not certain. Written as DNA, the CDR3 is TGTGCCAGCAGTTACGGCAGCTCTGGAAACACCATATATTTT. Translation: CASSYGSSGNTIYF.